The 13 T cell receptor beta chains below come from one sample, sequenced in a study of T cell responses to AZD1222 COVID-19 vaccine. Produced via immunoSEQ multiplex PCR; TCRdb's table is partial and in-frame only. This repertoire shows 90,000 to 150,000 clones, around 89% found once; its top ten account for 4% to 5.5%. The input for sequencing was peripheral blood, taken on day 0 of AZD1222 vaccination. Receptors were obtained from an adult in good health.

The chain carries TRBV29-1 and TRBJ1-2; no clear D gene. The germline V gene encodes CDR1 SQVTM and CDR2 ANQGSEA. The CDR3 spans 15 residues. V lost 5 bases and J lost 2, with 18 bases in between. The CDR3 DNA reads as TGCAGCGTTAGAACCGGGAAAGAGGCCAACTATGGCTACACCTTC. Residues: CSVRTGKEANYGYTF. Full variable domain (missing parts from reference TRBV29-1 and TRBJ1-2): SAVISQKPSRDICQRGTSLTIQCQVDSQVTMMFWYRQQPGQSLTLIATANQGSEATYESGFVIDKFPISRPNLTFSTLTVSNMSPEDSSIYLCSVRTGKEANYGYTFGSGTRLTVV.

CDR3 sequence (DNA): TGTGCCAGCAGCTTCGGACAGGGGATTGAGCAGTTCTTC. Protein product: CASSFGQGIEQFF. The chain carries TRBV7-3 and TRBJ2-1; TRBD1 agrees at 9 bases. J was trimmed by 9 bases and V by 3 bases; bases with no gene match: 3. Germline CDR1 SGHTA, CDR2 FQGTGA. CDR3 size: 13 residues.

The V and J genes are TRBV19 and TRBJ1-2; D perhaps matches TRBD1 (6 bases). Trimming cost V 4 bases and J 1 base, with 10 bases left between them. CDR1 is LNHDA, CDR2 SQIVND, per germline (reference sequence). This CDR3 spans 14 amino acids. CDR3 protein: CASSNQQGNYGYTF. The CDR3, as DNA: TGTGCCAGTAGTAATCAACAGGGTAACTATGGCTACACCTTC.

The chain has TRBV18 and TRBJ2-7; TRBD1 matches at 9 bases. The CDR3 contains 16 residues. Looked up from germline, CDR1 is KGHSH and CDR2 is LQKENI. Trimming cost V 3 bases and J 2 bases; bases outside gene matches: 8. CDR3 DNA: TGTGCCAGCTCACCCTTGCCGGGACAGGGACCCTACGAGCAGTACTTC. Translating it yields CASSPLPGQGPYEQYF.

This clone showed up just once. The chain employs TRBV6-1 and TRBJ1-2; D not resolved. Trimming took off 0 bases at V and 4 bases at J, with 6 bases between the two ends. Germline V gene lookup returns CDR1 MNHNS and CDR2 SASEGT. The CDR3 contains 13 residues. The CDR3 region has the DNA TGTGCCAGCAGTGAAGCTAGGGCCTATGGCTACACCTTC. Protein product: CASSEARAYGYTF.

V is TRBV6-6 and J is TRBJ2-3; 9 nucleotides agree with TRBD1. CDR3 size: 13 residues. The ends lost 6 bases at V and 4 bases at J; junction bases unmatched: 2. CDR1 and CDR2 (germline): MNHNY, SVGAGI (reference sequence). The DNA of the CDR3 is TGTGCCAGCAGGGGACAGGGTTCAGATACGCAGTATTTT. Encoded protein: CASRGQGSDTQYF.

The J gene is TRBJ1-3, the V gene TRBV3-1 (or the pseudogene TRBV3-2); no definite D call. Deletions cut 1 base from V and 6 bases from J, with 13 bases between. The V gene's germline CDR1 is LGHDT and CDR2 YNNKEL (reference sequence). This CDR3 is built from 15 residues. This CDR3 is CASSQGPPSVNTIYF. In DNA, the CDR3 is TGTGCCAGCAGCCAAGGACCCCCCAGCGTAAACACCATATATTTT.

This CDR3 is CASSTSTGVQPAYEQYF. In nucleotides, the CDR3 is TGTGCCAGCAGTACATCTACAGGGGTCCAACCCGCTTACGAGCAGTACTTC. This chain connects TRBV6-2 or TRBV6-3 to TRBJ2-7; 7 bases are shared with TRBD1. Germline V CDR1 and CDR2: MNHEY, SVGEGT. Trimming at V came to 5 bases and at J to 4 bases, leaving 17 bases not matched to a gene. This CDR3 spans 17 amino acids.

V is TRBV13 and J is TRBJ2-7; TRBD1 agrees at 7 bases. The V gene's germline CDR1 is PRHDT and CDR2 FYEKMQ (reference sequence). The V and J ends lost 0 bases and 2 bases, in that order; junction bases with no gene match: 4. CDR3 length: 15 amino acids. In DNA, the CDR3 is TGTGCCAGCAGCTTAGGCAGGGGGACCGCCTACGAGCAGTACTTC. Its translation: CASSLGRGTAYEQYF.

V usage is TRBV28 and J usage is TRBJ2-1, with D possibly matching TRBD2 (6 bases). Germline V gives CDR1 MDHEN, CDR2 SYDVKM. Trimming removed 6 bases from V and 2 bases from J, with 14 bases in between. The length of the CDR3 is 15 residues. CDR3 loop: CASRPGDAAYNEQFF. DNA of the CDR3: TGTGCCAGCAGGCCGGGGGACGCCGCCTACAATGAGCAGTTCTTC.

The gene calls are TRBV18 and TRBJ1-6; D call uncertain. The CDR3 is made up of 13 amino acids. The ends were cut back, 0 bases at V and 12 bases at J, with 9 bases in the middle. Germline lookup yields CDR1 KGHSH and CDR2 LQKENI. CDR3 loop: CASSPPGPLPLHF. Here the CDR3 DNA reads TGTGCCAGCTCACCACCGGGTCCCTTACCCCTCCACTTT.

The rearrangement uses TRBV9 and TRBJ2-5, with TRBD2 matching 13 bases. Germline V CDR1 and CDR2: SGDLS, YYNGEE. This CDR3 comprises 16 residues. The junction had 2 bases not matched to a gene; V was cut back by 0 bases and J by 3 bases. This CDR3 reads CASSVATSGGEETQYF. DNA of the CDR3: TGTGCCAGCAGCGTAGCCACTAGCGGGGGGGAAGAGACCCAGTACTTC. The full variable domain, completed using reference TRBV9 and TRBJ2-5, is DSGVTQTPKHLITATGQRVTLRCSPRSGDLSVYWYQQSLDQGLQFLIQYYNGEERAKGNILERFSAQQFPDLHSELNLSSLELGDSALYFCASSVATSGGEETQYFGPGTRLLVL.

This sequence joins TRBV9 and TRBJ1-6; no clear D. V shed 0 bases and J shed 8 bases, with 12 bases lying between them. The CDR3 consists of 15 residues. Germline CDR1 and CDR2: SGDLS and YYNGEE. CDR3 DNA sequence: TGTGCCAGCAGCGTAGGTGAAAATGGGTATTCACCCCTCCACTTT. This translates into CASSVGENGYSPLHF.